This T cell receptor (beta chain) comes out of a study of T cells expressing NK-cell markers. Study background: Underlying the TCR beta repertoires were sorted CD3+CD56+NKG2C+, CD3+CD56+NKG2C- and CD3+CD56-NKG2C+ T cells. HCMV seropositivity characterized most of the eight sequenced donors, and seronegativity one.

CDR3 length: 14 residues. Germline CDR1 and CDR2: SGDLS and YYNGEE. Remarks on this clonotype: The antigen is undetermined.

Researchers built TCR beta cDNA using 5'RACE template switching with UMIs. Using the 5' RACE reads, TCRdb records one entry per CDR3 protein without DNA. The sample has a few hundred thousand distinct CDR3 sequences. Points from the study as a whole: NKG2C+ dominant clonotype frequencies in 6 or 7 donors were about 1.0-7.5% of CD8+ T cells.

This sequence joins TRBV9 and TRBJ2-7; there is no DNA to check the TCRdb D call of TRBD1. Sequencing was carried out using blood T cells: a sorted CD56 or NKG2C T cell subset, CD4+ or CD8+ T cells, or bulk PBMC T cells (not recorded which). The receptor was derived from a man younger than 35 in good health. The CDR3 spells CASGPPGQMREQYF.